A selection of T cell receptor beta chains follows, all from one sample in a study of shared clonotypes between healthy human individuals. This table comes from immunoSEQ multiplex PCR, and its TCRdb copy is limited to in-frame clones, with some not included. The sample holds under 2.5 million clones, about nine tenths seen once. The specimen sequenced was naive CD4+ T cells from PBMCs. These receptors were obtained from a man between 18 and 35 years old in good health. Some clones in this sample may be carry-over from other donors' samples. Both conserved end residues are part of each CDR3. The order of the fields is clone size, J gene, D gene, V gene, CDR3 DNA, CDR3 protein. A D gene is named only where the DNA matches it firmly. Some rows mark clone size as missing; the rest say once, few, many or name a class of expanded clone.

clone_size: -
j_call: TRBJ1-3
d_call: -
v_call: TRBV7-2
cdr3_nt: TGTGCCAGCAGCCGCAGTGGGCCCTCTGGAAACACCATATATTTT
cdr3_aa: CASSRSGPSGNTIYF

clone_size: -
j_call: TRBJ1-5
d_call: -
v_call: TRBV4-3
cdr3_nt: TGCGCCAGCAGCCAGGGGCAGAATCAGCCCCAGCATTTT
cdr3_aa: CASSQGQNQPQHF

clone_size: -
j_call: TRBJ2-7
d_call: TRBD2
v_call: TRBV9
cdr3_nt: TGTGCCAGCAGCTACCTAGCGGGACCAGAAAACGAGCAGTACTTC
cdr3_aa: CASSYLAGPENEQYF

clone_size: -
j_call: TRBJ2-5
d_call: -
v_call: TRBV19
cdr3_nt: TGTGCCAGTAGTACGGCCTCCAGAGGGTCCCAGTACTTC
cdr3_aa: CASSTASRGSQYF

clone_size: -
j_call: TRBJ2-6
d_call: -
v_call: TRBV7-8
cdr3_nt: TGTGCCAGCAGCTTACAATCCAGTGCCCGGGCCAACGTCCTGACTTTC
cdr3_aa: CASSLQSSARANVLTF

clone_size: -
j_call: TRBJ1-2
d_call: TRBD1
v_call: TRBV28
cdr3_nt: TGTGCCAGCAGGAGACTAACAGGGGGTGGCTACACCTTC
cdr3_aa: CASRRLTGGGYTF

clone_size: -
j_call: TRBJ2-6
d_call: -
v_call: TRBV19
cdr3_nt: TGTGCCAGTGCAGTTTCTGGGGCCAACGTCCTGACTTTC
cdr3_aa: CASAVSGANVLTF

clone_size: -
j_call: TRBJ2-1
d_call: -
v_call: TRBV2
cdr3_nt: TGTGCCAGCAGTGCATGGGGAAGCACTAGAACCAATGAGCAGTTCTTC
cdr3_aa: CASSAWGSTRTNEQFF

clone_size: -
j_call: TRBJ1-1
d_call: TRBD1
v_call: TRBV28
cdr3_nt: TGTGCCAGCAGTTTGTGGCAGGGGGAAACTGAAGCTTTCTTT
cdr3_aa: CASSLWQGETEAFF

clone_size: -
j_call: TRBJ2-5
d_call: TRBD2
v_call: TRBV2
cdr3_nt: TGTGCCAGCAGTGAGGCAGCGGGAGCTGAGACCCAGTACTTC
cdr3_aa: CASSEAAGAETQYF

clone_size: -
j_call: TRBJ2-5
d_call: -
v_call: TRBV2
cdr3_nt: TGTGCCAGCACCTCGACGCCTGAGACCCAGTACTTC
cdr3_aa: CASTSTPETQYF

clone_size: -
j_call: TRBJ2-5
d_call: -
v_call: TRBV4-1
cdr3_nt: TGCGCCAGCAGCCAAGAGGGCGGGACAGCCGGGGCGGAGACCCAGTACTTC
cdr3_aa: CASSQEGGTAGAETQYF

clone_size: -
j_call: TRBJ2-7
d_call: -
v_call: TRBV11-2
cdr3_nt: TGTGCCAGCAGCCCGGGAGAATGGCACTACGAGCAGTACTTC
cdr3_aa: CASSPGEWHYEQYF

clone_size: once
j_call: TRBJ2-2
d_call: TRBD2
v_call: TRBV9
cdr3_nt: TGTGCCAGCAGCCCCGGGACTAGCGGGAGGTTGACCGGGGAGCTGTTTTTT
cdr3_aa: CASSPGTSGRLTGELFF

clone_size: -
j_call: TRBJ2-3
d_call: TRBD1
v_call: TRBV11-3
cdr3_nt: TGTGCCAGCGCATTGGGGACAGCTCTCACAGATACGCAGTATTTT
cdr3_aa: CASALGTALTDTQYF

clone_size: -
j_call: TRBJ1-4
d_call: -
v_call: TRBV28
cdr3_nt: TGTGCCAGCAGTCTCGGGGGTGAAAAACTGTTTTTT
cdr3_aa: CASSLGGEKLFF

clone_size: -
j_call: TRBJ2-6
d_call: -
v_call: TRBV5-8
cdr3_nt: TGTGCCAGCATTCGTCGGGGTCGAAGAGCCAACGTCCTGACTTTC
cdr3_aa: CASIRRGRRANVLTF

clone_size: -
j_call: TRBJ2-2
d_call: -
v_call: TRBV7-8
cdr3_nt: TGTGCCAGCAGCAGGGCGGTCGCGAACACCGGGGAGCTGTTTTTT
cdr3_aa: CASSRAVANTGELFF

clone_size: -
j_call: TRBJ1-2
d_call: TRBD1
v_call: TRBV5-1
cdr3_nt: TGCGCCAGCACCCAGACAGGGGGGACCGTTAACTATGGCTACACCTTC
cdr3_aa: CASTQTGGTVNYGYTF

clone_size: -
j_call: TRBJ2-3
d_call: TRBD2
v_call: TRBV5-1
cdr3_nt: TGCGCCAGCAGCTTGTATCTTCGGGGACTAGCGATCACAGATACGCAGTATTTT
cdr3_aa: CASSLYLRGLAITDTQYF

clone_size: -
j_call: TRBJ2-7
d_call: -
v_call: TRBV28
cdr3_nt: TGTGCCAGCAAGTTGGCGGGTGTATCCTACGAGCAGTACTTC
cdr3_aa: CASKLAGVSYEQYF

clone_size: once
j_call: TRBJ2-1
d_call: -
v_call: TRBV28
cdr3_nt: TGTGCCAGCAGTCTGAGCGACAATGAGCAGTTCTTC
cdr3_aa: CASSLSDNEQFF

clone_size: few
j_call: TRBJ1-2
d_call: -
v_call: TRBV10-3
cdr3_nt: TGTGCCATCATGGGGGGGGACTATGGCTACACCTTC
cdr3_aa: CAIMGGDYGYTF

clone_size: -
j_call: TRBJ1-1
d_call: -
v_call: TRBV9
cdr3_nt: TGTGCCAGCAACCCCCTTGGTAGGTCGAACACTGAAGCTTTCTTT
cdr3_aa: CASNPLGRSNTEAFF

clone_size: -
j_call: TRBJ1-5
d_call: -
v_call: TRBV5-6
cdr3_nt: TGTGCCAGCAGCTTGGCGGCCGGTAGGCCCCAGCATTTT
cdr3_aa: CASSLAAGRPQHF

clone_size: -
j_call: TRBJ2-3
d_call: -
v_call: TRBV11-2
cdr3_nt: TGTGCCAGCAGCTTATATCAGGGAGATACGCAGTATTTT
cdr3_aa: CASSLYQGDTQYF

clone_size: -
j_call: TRBJ1-2
d_call: -
v_call: TRBV14
cdr3_nt: TGTGCCAGCAGGGGGGAACAGTCGTATGGCTACACCTTC
cdr3_aa: CASRGEQSYGYTF

clone_size: -
j_call: TRBJ1-2
d_call: -
v_call: TRBV5-4
cdr3_nt: TGTGCCAGCAGCTTGAAGGGCAGGGACTATGGCTACACCTTC
cdr3_aa: CASSLKGRDYGYTF

clone_size: once
j_call: TRBJ2-7
d_call: -
v_call: TRBV28
cdr3_nt: TGTGCCAGCAGTTCGATGACAGGCTATACCTACGAGCAGTACTTC
cdr3_aa: CASSSMTGYTYEQYF